The present T cell receptor beta chain was sequenced within a study of T-cell reconstitution after alpha-beta-depleted transplantation in children (dated by TCRdb to about 2016). Turning to the overall study: Using TCR repertoire profiling, the study followed T-cell immune reconstitution in a quantitative way in children after TCRalphabeta/CD19-depleted allogeneic hematopoietic cell transplantation.

Library construction relied on PCR. The run used an Illumina HiSeq 2500. TCR libraries were prepared with molecular barcoding, using unique molecular identifiers to normalize TCRbeta repertoire quantification. Using fastp at Q25 and MiXCR, TCRdb reprocessed the public reads and kept productive beta chains. Rows merge per CDR3 protein into single entries with the most common DNA and genes. In all, the sample holds roughly 340,000 distinct CDR3 sequences, and 15% to 20% of those were seen once. The ten top clones hold approximately 44% of the sample. Points the paper makes about the study in general: In some patients, the high TCRbeta diversity seen at day 60 was put down to recipient T cells and intrathymic progenitors that had survived conditioning. The apparently early recovery of alphabetaT-cell counts about two months after transplant reportedly depended on only several hundred rapidly expanded clones that came from non-depleted graft cells. Over subsequent months, a decline in hyperexpanded clone frequencies was noted, and after one year, T-cell counts and TCRbeta diversity were mostly ascribed to newly produced T cells.

This clonotype was picked up a small number of times. This clone's antigen is unknown. No much larger clonotype is one base removed from it; base qualities were not supplied. The CDR3, cysteine through phenylalanine, is 13 amino acids long. Of all the DNA, just the CDR3 is kept, 39 bases in frame from base 1. Taken from the germline V gene (reference sequence), the CDR1 and CDR2 loops are DFQATT and SNEGSKA. The V end loses 1 base and the J end loses 2 bases, and a stretch of 6 bases separates them. Sample treatment or condition, as interpreted from the label and publication: allogeneic hematopoietic cell transplantation with graft depleted of TCRalphabeta T cells and CD19 B cells. The transplant recipients were children given TCRalphabeta/CD19-depleted allogeneic hematopoietic cell grafts.

Recombination connected TRBV20-1 to TRBJ2-1, with TRBD1 tentatively as D gene (5 bases match). This clonotype was obtained from a male patient between 2 and 10 years old who had a stem cell transplant for acute lymphoblastic leukemia, so the T cells may come from the graft donor. This sample comprised PBMCs, mostly from graft donor cells, obtained 360 days after TCRalphabeta/CD19-depleted stem cell transplant. The CDR3: CSARGQTYNEQFF. The DNA sequence reads TGCAGTGCTAGAGGACAGACCTACAATGAGCAGTTCTTC.